This TCR beta chain was identified in a study of immune characteristics of hereditary and idiopathic chronic pancreatitis. Study-level background: The study profiled local pancreatic immune cells and TCRbeta repertoires in hereditary and idiopathic chronic pancreatitis compared with control organ donor pancreases. TCRbeta sequencing covered 5 control pancreases, under 10 hereditary chronic pancreatitis pancreases and roughly six idiopathic chronic pancreatitis pancreases. Minimal in vitro experimental manipulation of pancreas-infiltrating T cells was the reason the gDNA-based approach was selected. Overall results and qualifications from the work: Compared with controls, TCRbeta repertoire diversity was significantly higher and clonality was lower in both chronic pancreatitis groups. Vbeta-Jbeta gene family usage, including TRBV10, TRBV19, TRBV23 and TRBV5, differed between hereditary and idiopathic chronic pancreatitis. Chronic pancreatitis caused by alcohol use was not included in the study.

Note on this clone: Its target antigen remains unknown. No qualities accompany the bases; no much larger clone lies one base away.

V is reduced by 9 bases and J by 12 bases, leaving a spacing of 25 bases between them. The germline V gene specifies SGHNT as CDR1 and YENEEA as CDR2. The CDR3 spans 14 residues, from the cysteine through the phenylalanine. The CDR3 DNA has 42 bases and is translated from base 1. Control pancreas tissue came from deceased organ donors with no known pancreatic disease, processed through the same islet isolation procedure as patient tissue. Genomic DNA was extracted directly from bulk pancreas tissue, without T cell sorting, for TCRbeta sequencing. At two US centers, pancreas tissues from patients and organ donors were collected on a consecutive basis. The library was prepared using the immunoSEQ multiplex PCR assay. The TCRbeta CDR3 region and adjacent sequences were amplified and sequenced from pancreatic genomic DNA. For the original study's pipeline: Repertoire diversity was assessed as a mean normalized Shannon-Wiener index, together with productive clonality and counts of productive rearrangements. Control and chronic pancreatitis repertoire metrics were compared with the nonparametric Mann-Whitney U test. A shared clonotype was defined as a CDR3beta sequence with the same amino acid composition and length across subjects. Entries here come from immuneACCESS through TCRdb and include only in-frame sequences with V and J called. Some clones fail to appear in such tables; in the studies checked, an unresolved V gene covers under half of the shortfall, and the cause of the remainder is unknown. V, J and clone size were drawn from that table, and D and trimming were deduced from the DNA. The sample contains more than 250 clones, under 85% of them found a single time. The leading ten clones occupy about 39% of the sample.

The sequencing input was pancreas tissue. The sequence came from a human donor who was a deceased organ donor serving as a healthy control. The chain was built from TRBV11-3 and TRBJ2-3; the D gene is perhaps TRBD1, from 6 matching bases. The DNA sequence follows: TGTGCCAGTTCTAAGACAAGGGGGATTTCGGCCCAGTATTTT. The encoded protein is CASSKTRGISAQYF.